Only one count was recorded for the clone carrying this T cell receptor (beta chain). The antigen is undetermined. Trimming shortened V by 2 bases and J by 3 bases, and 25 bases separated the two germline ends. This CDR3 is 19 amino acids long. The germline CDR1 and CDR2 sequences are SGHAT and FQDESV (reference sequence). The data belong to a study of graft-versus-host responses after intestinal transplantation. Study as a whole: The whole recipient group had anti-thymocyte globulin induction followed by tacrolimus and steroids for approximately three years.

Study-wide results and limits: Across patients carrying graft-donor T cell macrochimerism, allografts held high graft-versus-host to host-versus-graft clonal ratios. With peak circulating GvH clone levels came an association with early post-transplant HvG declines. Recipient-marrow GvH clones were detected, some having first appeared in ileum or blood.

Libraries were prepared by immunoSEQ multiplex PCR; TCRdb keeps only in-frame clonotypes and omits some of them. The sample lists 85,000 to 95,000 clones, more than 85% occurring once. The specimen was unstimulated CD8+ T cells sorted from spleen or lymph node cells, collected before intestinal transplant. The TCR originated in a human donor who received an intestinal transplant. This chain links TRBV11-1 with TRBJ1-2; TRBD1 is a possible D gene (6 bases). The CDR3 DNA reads TGTGCCAGCAGCTTAAAATTCACGGAAATAACAGGGACGGACTATGGCTACACCTTC. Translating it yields CASSLKFTEITGTDYGYTF. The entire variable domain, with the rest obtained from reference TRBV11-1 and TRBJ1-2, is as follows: EAEVAQSPRYKITEKSQAVAFWCDPISGHATLYWYRQILGQGPELLVQFQDESVVDDSQLPKDRFSAERLKGVDSTLKIQPAELGDSAMYLCASSLKFTEITGTDYGYTFGSGTRLTVV.